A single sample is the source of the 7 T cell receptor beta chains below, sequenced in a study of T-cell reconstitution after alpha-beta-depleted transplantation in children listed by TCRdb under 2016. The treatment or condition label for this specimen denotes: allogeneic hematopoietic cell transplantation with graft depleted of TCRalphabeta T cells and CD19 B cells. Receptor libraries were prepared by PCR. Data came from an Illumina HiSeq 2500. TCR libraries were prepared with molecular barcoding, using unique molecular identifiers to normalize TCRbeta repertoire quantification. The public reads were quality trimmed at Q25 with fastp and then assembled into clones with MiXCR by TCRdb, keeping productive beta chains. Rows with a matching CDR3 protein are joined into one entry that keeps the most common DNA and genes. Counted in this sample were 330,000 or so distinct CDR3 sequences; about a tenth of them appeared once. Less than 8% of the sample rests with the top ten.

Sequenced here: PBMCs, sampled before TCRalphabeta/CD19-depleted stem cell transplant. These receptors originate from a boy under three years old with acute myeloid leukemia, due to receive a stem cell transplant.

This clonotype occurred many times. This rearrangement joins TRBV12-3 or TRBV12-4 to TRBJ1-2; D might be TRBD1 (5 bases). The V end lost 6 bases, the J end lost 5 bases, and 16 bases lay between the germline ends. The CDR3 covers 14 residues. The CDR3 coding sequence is TGTGCCAGCAGGACCGGGACGTACGCTTATGGCTACACCTTC. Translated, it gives CASRTGTYAYGYTF.

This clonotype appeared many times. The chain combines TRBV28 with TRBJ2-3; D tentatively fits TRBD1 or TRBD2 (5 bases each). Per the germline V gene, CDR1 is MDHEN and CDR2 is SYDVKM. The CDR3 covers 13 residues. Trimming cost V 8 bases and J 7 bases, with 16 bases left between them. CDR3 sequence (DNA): TGTGCCAGCTTGAAGCCTCCGGGACATACGCAGTATTTT. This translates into CASLKPPGHTQYF.

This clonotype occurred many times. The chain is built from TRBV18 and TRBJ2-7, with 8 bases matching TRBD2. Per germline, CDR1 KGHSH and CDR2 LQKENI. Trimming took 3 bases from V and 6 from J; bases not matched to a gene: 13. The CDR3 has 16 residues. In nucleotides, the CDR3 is TGTGCCAGCTCACCCTCCGGGACTAGAAGCGTTGGCGAGCAGTACTTC. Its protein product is CASSPSGTRSVGEQYF. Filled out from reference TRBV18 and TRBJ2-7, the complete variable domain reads NAGVMQNPRHLVRRRGQEARLRCSPMKGHSHVYWYRQLPEEGLKFMVYLQKENIIDESGMPKERFSAEFPKEGPSILRIQQVVRGDSAAYFCASSPSGTRSVGEQYFGPGTRLTVT.

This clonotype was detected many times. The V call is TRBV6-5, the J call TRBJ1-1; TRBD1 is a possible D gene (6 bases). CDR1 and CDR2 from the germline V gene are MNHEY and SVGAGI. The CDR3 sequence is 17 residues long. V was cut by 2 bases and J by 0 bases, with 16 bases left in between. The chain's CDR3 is CASSYLSPGHLNTEAFF. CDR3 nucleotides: TGTGCCAGCAGTTACCTAAGCCCGGGACACCTGAACACTGAAGCTTTCTTT.

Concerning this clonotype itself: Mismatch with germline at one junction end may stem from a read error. The CDR3 protein is CCAPPPGLAGPRRDTQYF. The CDR3 DNA reads as TGCTGTGCCCCCCCCCCGGGACTAGCGGGTCCCCGCAGGGATACGCAGTATTTT. The chain uses TRBV20-1 and TRBJ2-3; 12 nucleotides agree with TRBD2. The germline V gene encodes CDR1 DFQATT and CDR2 SNEGSKA (reference sequence). This CDR3 region has 18 residues.

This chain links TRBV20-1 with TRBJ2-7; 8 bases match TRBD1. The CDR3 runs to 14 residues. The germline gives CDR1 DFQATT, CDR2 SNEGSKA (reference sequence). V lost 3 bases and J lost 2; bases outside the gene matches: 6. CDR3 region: CSASRPRGPYEQYF. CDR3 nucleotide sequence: TGCAGTGCTAGCCGACCCAGGGGGCCCTACGAGCAGTACTTC.

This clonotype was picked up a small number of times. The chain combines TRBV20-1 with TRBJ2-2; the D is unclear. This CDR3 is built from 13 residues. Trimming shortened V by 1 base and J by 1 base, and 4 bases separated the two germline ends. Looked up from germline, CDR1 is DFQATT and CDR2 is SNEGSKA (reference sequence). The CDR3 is CSARGWNTGELFF. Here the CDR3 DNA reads TGCAGTGCTAGAGGGTGGAACACCGGGGAGCTGTTTTTT.